Listed here are 20 T cell receptor beta chains from one sample, sequenced in a study of molecular identifiers for immune sequencing clone quantification. MiXCR was run by TCRdb on the PCR reads, yielding one entry per CDR3 protein. The sample shows around 480,000 distinct CDR3 sequences, 20% to 25% of them seen only once. The sequenced material came from naive CD8+ T cells from blood, with Jurkat cell RNA spiked in. Stated subset: FACS-sorted CD8+CD4-CCR7+CD45RA+ naive T cells. The source is a human donor in good health. Some libraries in this study had Jurkat cell RNA spiked in.

This clonotype was recorded at least ten times. This chain joins TRBV7-2 and TRBJ2-1, with D possibly TRBD2 on 6 matching bases. V lost 1 base and J 2 bases, leaving 18 bases between the germline ends. The CDR3 runs to 18 residues. Germline CDR1 is SGHTA and CDR2 is FQGNSA. CDR3 sequence reads: CASSLGSVSGGTYNEQFF. The DNA of the CDR3 is TGTGCCAGCAGCTTAGGGTCCGTGTCTGGCGGGACCTACAATGAGCAGTTCTTC.

The table lists this clonotype with a few counts. This chain connects TRBV6-5 to TRBJ2-2; D gene uncertain. Germline V gives CDR1 MNHEY, CDR2 SVGAGI. This CDR3 comprises 15 residues. V lost 0 bases to trimming and J lost 2 bases, with 7 bases between them. CDR3 DNA: TGTGCCAGCAGTTACTCGATAGCAAACACCGGGGAGCTGTTTTTT. This encodes CASSYSIANTGELFF.

This clonotype showed up many times. The chain recombines TRBV4-3 with TRBJ2-7; D is uncertain. This CDR3 comprises 14 residues. The V end lost 1 base, the J end lost 1 base, and 8 bases lay between the germline ends. The germline V gene has CDR1 LGHNA and CDR2 YSLEER. The CDR3 protein is CASSQGAASYEQYF. In DNA form, the CDR3 reads TGCGCCAGCAGCCAAGGGGCAGCATCCTACGAGCAGTACTTC.

This clonotype turned up a few times. V is TRBV3-1 and J is TRBJ2-3; 9 nucleotides agree with TRBD2. Per the germline V gene, CDR1 is LGHDT and CDR2 is YNNKEL (reference sequence). After removal of 2 bases from V and 4 bases from J, the junction contained 10 bases not matched to a gene. CDR3 length: 17 residues. CDR3 in DNA: TGTGCCAGCAGCCAATTTAGGGGACTAGCTTTATCAGATACGCAGTATTTT. Translating it yields CASSQFRGLALSDTQYF.

This clonotype has just a few counts. The CDR3 region is CASRTGPIDEQYF. The DNA for the CDR3 is TGTGCCAGCCGTACAGGACCTATCGACGAGCAGTACTTC. This sequence joins TRBV6-5 and TRBJ2-7; D is perhaps TRBD1 (5 bases). The V and J ends lost 8 bases and 5 bases respectively, with 16 bases between them. The V gene's germline CDR1 is MNHEY and CDR2 SVGAGI. The CDR3 runs to 13 residues.

This clonotype showed up many times. The chain is built from TRBV7-6 and TRBJ2-3; tentatively, D is TRBD1 (5 bases). The CDR3 is made up of 15 amino acids. V dropped 5 bases and J dropped 1 base, with 13 bases sitting between them. CDR1 is SGHVS, CDR2 FNYEAQ, per germline. This CDR3 is CASSDDSLRTDTQYF. As DNA, the CDR3 is TGTGCCAGCAGCGATGACAGTCTCCGCACAGATACGCAGTATTTT.

This clonotype was detected ten times or more. The V call is TRBV29-1, the J call TRBJ1-1; possible D gene TRBD1, 6 bases. CDR1 is SQVTM, CDR2 ANQGSEA, per germline. This CDR3 region has 11 residues. Trimming removed 3 bases at V and 11 bases at J, with 13 bases between. CDR3 amino acids: CSVEGEGGAFF. CDR3 sequence (DNA): TGCAGCGTTGAGGGGGAAGGGGGGGCTTTCTTT.

This clonotype was observed a handful of times. V usage is TRBV27 and J usage is TRBJ2-3; D gene ambiguous. The CDR3 spans 15 residues. Trimming removed 2 bases from V and 2 bases from J, with 11 bases in between. CDR1 MNHEY and CDR2 SMNVEV come from the germline V gene (reference sequence). As DNA, the CDR3 is TGTGCCAGCAGTTTAGCGGTGGGCCCCACAGATACGCAGTATTTT. Translating gives CASSLAVGPTDTQYF.

This clonotype appeared a few times. This rearrangement joins TRBV21-1 to TRBJ2-7. TRBV21-1 is a documented pseudogene. CDR3 length equals 16 residues. The CDR3 DNA sequence: TGTGCCAGCAGCAAAGTCCAGCGAGGAAGAGCCTACGAGCAGTACTTC. Its translation is CASSKVQRGRAYEQYF.

This clonotype was counted many times. J is TRBJ1-1 and V is TRBV5-1, with 12 bases that match TRBD1. With 2 bases clipped from V and 6 bases from J, the junction kept 5 bases outside the gene matches. The CDR3 has 15 amino acids. Germline V lookup: CDR1 SGHRS, CDR2 YFSETQ. CDR3 region: CASSFRGTGGSEAFF. The DNA for the CDR3 is TGCGCCAGCAGCTTCCGCGGGACAGGGGGCTCTGAAGCTTTCTTT.

The sample holds many counts of this clonotype. The chain carries TRBV27 and TRBJ1-1; D gene unclear. The CDR3 consists of 13 residues. The germline V gene encodes CDR1 MNHEY and CDR2 SMNVEV (reference sequence). V gave up 3 bases and J gave up 5 bases, with 10 bases separating them. The CDR3 nucleotides read TGTGCCAGCAGTTTCGGGTATATGACTGAAGCTTTCTTT. This gives the protein CASSFGYMTEAFF.

This clonotype has just a few counts. Germline is not matched at one junction end, which may reflect a read error. This rearrangement joins TRBV25-1 to TRBJ1-1; no firm D call. The germline CDR1 and CDR2 sequences are MGHDK and SYGVNS. This CDR3 contains 14 residues. The CDR3 region is CAGSDYGEGTEAFF. The CDR3 DNA reads as TGTGCCGGCAGTGATTATGGGGAGGGCACTGAAGCTTTCTTT.

This clonotype was counted many times. Written as DNA, the CDR3 is TGCGCCAGCAGCTCCCTAGAGAGAGTCGGCACTGAAGCTTTCTTT. This translates into CASSSLERVGTEAFF. The rearrangement uses TRBV5-1 and TRBJ1-1; D gene unclear. Germline V gene lookup returns CDR1 SGHRS and CDR2 YFSETQ. The CDR3 has 15 residues. V lost 3 bases and J lost 4, with 16 bases in between.

In its sample, this clonotype was seen a few times. The chain uses TRBV30 and TRBJ2-1; TRBD2 aligns across 8 bases. The CDR3 sequence is 14 residues long. CDR1 and CDR2 from the germline V gene are GTSNPN and SVGIG (reference sequence). J gave up 1 base and V 5 bases, and 4 bases lay outside the gene matches. The CDR3 DNA reads TGTGCCTGGGCGGGGGGCACTTCCTACAATGAGCAGTTCTTC. Residues: CAWAGGTSYNEQFF.

Regarding this clonotype: This may be a read error, as it is one base from a much larger clone. The rearrangement joins TRBV4-1 to TRBJ1-6; D uncertain. The V gene's germline CDR1 is MGHRA and CDR2 YSYEKL. CDR3 size: 12 residues. CDR3 in DNA: TGCGCCAGCAGCCAAGCGGGGTCACCCCTCCGCTTT. It specifies CASSQAGSPLRF.

This clonotype was recorded at least ten times. The chain combines TRBV12-3 or TRBV12-4 with TRBJ2-2; the D gene could be TRBD1 or TRBD2 (5 bases each). Trimming shortened V by 2 bases and J by 2 bases, and 9 bases separated the two germline ends. The length of the CDR3 is 15 residues. CDR3 coding DNA: TGTGCCAGCAGTTTAATGGGACCAAACACCGGGGAGCTGTTTTTT. It specifies CASSLMGPNTGELFF.

This clonotype was detected many times. This sequence joins TRBV15 and TRBJ2-1; D perhaps matches TRBD2 (5 bases). Germline values: CDR1 LNHNV, CDR2 YYDKDF (reference sequence). The V gene lost 8 bases and the J gene lost 5 bases, with 13 bases spanning the gap. CDR3 length: 13 residues. The CDR3 DNA reads TGTGCCACCGAAGGGAGACACGACAATGAGCAGTTCTTC. Amino acids: CATEGRHDNEQFF.

Notes on this clonotype: This may arise from a read error, as a much more abundant clone is one base away. CDR3 in amino acids: CACSLRPVEKLFF. CDR3 in DNA: TGTGCCTGCAGCCTCCGACCGGTAGAAAAACTGTTTTTT. This chain uses TRBV13 with TRBJ1-4; D not certain. Germline CDR1 reads PRHDT; CDR2 reads FYEKMQ (reference sequence). This CDR3 is 13 amino acids long.

This clonotype was seen ten or more times. The chain joins TRBV27 to TRBJ2-3; D not certain. This CDR3 region has 15 residues. Trimming pared 2 bases from V and 0 bases from J, leaving 9 bases between. Germline CDR1 reads MNHEY; CDR2 reads SMNVEV (reference sequence). The CDR3 DNA reads TGTGCCAGCAGTTTACGCGGAACTAGCACAGATACGCAGTATTTT. Its translation is CASSLRGTSTDTQYF.

Regarding this clonotype: A junction boundary mismatches the germline segment, possibly from a read error. CDR3 coding DNA: TGCGCCGGCAGCCGGGCTATTGGCCAGCCCCAGCATTTT. The encoded protein is CAGSRAIGQPQHF. This chain joins TRBV4-1 and TRBJ1-5; D is undetermined. The CDR3 covers 13 residues. Germline V lookup: CDR1 MGHRA, CDR2 YSYEKL.